Presented here are 25 T cell receptor beta chains from one specimen sequenced in a study of T cell responses to AZD1222 COVID-19 vaccine. Sequencing used immunoSEQ multiplex PCR; TCRdb keeps in-frame clones, though not all of them. The table has approximately 77,000 clones, 80% to 90% seen once. The sample consisted of peripheral blood, taken 28 days after the second AZD1222 dose. These receptors were taken from an adult who received the AZD1222 COVID-19 vaccine.

V gene TRBV3-1 (or the pseudogene TRBV3-2) combines with J gene TRBJ1-6; D gene ambiguous. Germline CDR1 and CDR2: LGHDT and YNNKEL (reference sequence). V gave up 4 bases and J gave up 8 bases, with 9 bases separating them. The length of the CDR3 is 13 residues. This CDR3 is CASSPRLYSPLHF. As DNA, the CDR3 is TGTGCCAGCAGCCCCCGATTGTATTCACCCCTCCACTTT.

In this sample, this clone turned up a few times. The genes are TRBV30 and TRBJ1-3; no firm D call. The CDR3 runs 15 residues. From germline, CDR1 is GTSNPN and CDR2 SVGIG (reference sequence). The V and J ends lost 4 bases and 0 bases respectively, with 13 bases between them. This chain's CDR3 is CAWMTDVVSGNTIYF. CDR3 DNA sequence: TGTGCCTGGATGACGGATGTAGTCTCTGGAAACACCATATATTTT.

This clone occurred a few times. The chain employs TRBV5-8 and TRBJ2-1, with D maybe TRBD1 (6 bases). V was shortened by 4 bases and J by 3 bases, with 14 bases between the two germline ends. This CDR3 comprises 15 residues. The V gene's germline CDR1 is SGHTS and CDR2 YDEGEE. The CDR3 region has the DNA TGTGCCAGCAGCCCGGGACAAACCCTCTACAATGAGCAGTTCTTC. It encodes CASSPGQTLYNEQFF.

The chain uses TRBV19 and TRBJ1-5, with TRBD1 matching over 7 bases. CDR3 length equals 14 residues. J gave up 2 bases and V 5 bases, and 3 bases lay outside the gene matches. The germline V gene has CDR1 LNHDA and CDR2 SQIVND (reference sequence). In DNA form, the CDR3 reads TGTGCCAGTAGTGACAGGGAGGGCAATCAGCCCCAGCATTTT. This sequence encodes CASSDREGNQPQHF.

This chain uses TRBV4-1 with TRBJ1-4, with TRBD1 matching over 7 bases. Germline V CDR1 and CDR2: MGHRA, YSYEKL. V gave up 0 bases and J gave up 4 bases; unmatched junction bases: 5. The CDR3 is 16 amino acids. The DNA of the CDR3 is TGCGCCAGCAGCCAAGAGGCCAGGGGGTTTAATGAAAAACTGTTTTTT. It yields the protein CASSQEARGFNEKLFF.

J is TRBJ1-2 and V is TRBV6-5; 8 nucleotides match TRBD1. Germline loops: CDR1 MNHEY, CDR2 SVGAGI. V gave up 6 bases and J gave up 0 bases; unmatched junction bases: 6. The CDR3 loop spans 15 amino acids. The CDR3 region is CASSSRTGTNYGYTF. The CDR3 region has the DNA TGTGCCAGCAGCTCCAGGACAGGGACTAACTATGGCTACACCTTC.

The J gene is TRBJ2-1, the V gene TRBV27; no reliable D call. CDR1 and CDR2 (germline): MNHEY, SMNVEV (reference sequence). The CDR3 extends over 13 amino acids. The ends were cut back, 2 bases at V and 2 bases at J, with 4 bases in the middle. Here the CDR3 reads CASSLDAYNEQFF. In DNA form, the CDR3 reads TGTGCCAGCAGTTTAGACGCCTACAATGAGCAGTTCTTC.

The rearrangement uses TRBV19 and TRBJ1-1, with TRBD1 as a possible D gene (5 bases). This CDR3 is built from 12 residues. Per germline, CDR1 LNHDA and CDR2 SQIVND (reference sequence). The V gene lost 4 bases and the J gene lost 8 bases, with 11 bases spanning the gap. The CDR3 protein is CASSKGADEAFF. CDR3 DNA: TGTGCCAGTAGTAAAGGGGCCGACGAAGCTTTCTTT.

Concerning this clone: Additional DNA sequences in this sample encode the identical CDR3. This chain links TRBV29-1 with TRBJ2-1; 7 positions agree with TRBD2. The CDR3 is made up of 13 amino acids. Germline loops: CDR1 SQVTM, CDR2 ANQGSEA. V shed 1 base and J 7 bases; nucleotides not matched to a gene: 4. The CDR3 spells CSVEVGLGNEQFF. CDR3 coding DNA: TGCAGCGTTGAAGTTGGACTAGGGAATGAGCAGTTCTTC.

V usage is TRBV6-5 and J usage is TRBJ2-1, with 11 bases aligning to TRBD1. CDR3 size: 14 residues. CDR1 and CDR2 (germline): MNHEY, SVGAGI. V was clipped by 8 bases and J by 5 bases; unmatched bases: 5. This CDR3 is CASRGQGANNEQFF. Written as DNA, the CDR3 is TGTGCCAGCCGAGGACAGGGGGCAAACAATGAGCAGTTCTTC.

The rearrangement links TRBV28 to TRBJ2-3; D unresolved. Looked up from germline, CDR1 is MDHEN and CDR2 is SYDVKM. The CDR3 sequence is 13 residues long. The germline V and J ends were trimmed by 2 bases and 4 bases, with 7 bases remaining between them. This CDR3 reads CASSLSLADTQYF. The CDR3 DNA reads as TGTGCCAGCAGTTTAAGCCTAGCAGATACGCAGTATTTT.

The gene calls are TRBV4-1 and TRBJ1-1; TRBD1 is a possible D gene (5 bases). V lost 5 bases and J lost 0, with 13 bases in between. The CDR3 spans 15 residues. Looked up from germline, CDR1 is MGHRA and CDR2 is YSYEKL. The CDR3 DNA reads TGCGCCAGCAGCTTTCAGGGAGGGATGAACACTGAAGCTTTCTTT. This gives the protein CASSFQGGMNTEAFF.

This sequence joins TRBV2 and TRBJ2-7, with 9 bases identical to TRBD1. Germline V gene data show CDR1 as SNHLY and CDR2 as FYNNEI. V was clipped by 4 bases and J by 3 bases; unmatched bases: 4. The CDR3 has 14 amino acids. This chain's CDR3 is CASSAGTGLYEQYF. Here the CDR3 DNA reads TGTGCCAGCAGTGCGGGGACAGGGCTCTACGAGCAGTACTTC.

The V call is TRBV2, the J call TRBJ2-1; possibly TRBD1 for D (5 bases). Germline CDR1 is SNHLY and CDR2 is FYNNEI. The CDR3 has 12 amino acids. V was trimmed by 6 bases and J by 4 bases, leaving 7 bases between them. CDR3: CASRGVYNEQFF. CDR3 coding DNA: TGTGCCAGCAGAGGGGTTTACAATGAGCAGTTCTTC.

The rearrangement joins TRBV28 to TRBJ2-7; possibly TRBD2 for D (5 bases). V was pared by 7 bases and J by 2 bases, with 18 bases between. This CDR3 has 15 amino acids. Germline loops: CDR1 MDHEN, CDR2 SYDVKM. CDR3 residues: CASTPRGAYTYEQYF. The DNA of the CDR3 is TGTGCCAGCACCCCCCGGGGAGCTTATACCTACGAGCAGTACTTC. Full variable domain (remainder filled in from reference TRBV28 and TRBJ2-7): DVKVTQSSRYLVKRTGEKVFLECVQDMDHENMFWYRQDPGLGLRLIYFSYDVKMKEKGDIPEGYSVSREKKERFSLILESASTNQTSMYLCASTPRGAYTYEQYFGPGTRLTVT.

This chain uses TRBV6-1 with TRBJ1-3; no clear D. Per the germline V gene, CDR1 is MNHNS and CDR2 is SASEGT. V was clipped by 2 bases and J by 1 base, with 6 bases between them. The CDR3 contains 14 residues. In DNA, the CDR3 is TGTGCCAGCAGTGAAATGGGGTCTGGAAACACCATATATTTT. Its protein product is CASSEMGSGNTIYF.

V gene TRBV5-4 combines with J gene TRBJ2-5; TRBD1 agrees at 11 bases. Germline-derived CDR1 and CDR2 are SGHNT and YYREEE (reference sequence). CDR3 length: 13 residues. The V gene end was trimmed by 7 bases and the J gene end by 2 bases; junction bases not matched to a gene: 1. CDR3 in amino acids: CASGTGGQETQYF. Written as DNA, the CDR3 is TGTGCCAGCGGGACAGGGGGGCAAGAGACCCAGTACTTC. Looking up the rest from reference TRBV5-4 and TRBJ2-5 gives the full variable domain: ETGVTQSPTHLIKTRGQQVTLRCSSQSGHNTVSWYQQALGQGPQFIFQYYREEENGRGNFPPRFSGLQFPNYSSELNVNALELDDSALYLCASGTGGQETQYFGPGTRLLVL.

The chain employs TRBV30 and TRBJ1-3; D uncertain. Germline CDR1 reads GTSNPN; CDR2 reads SVGIG (reference sequence). V lost 2 bases to trimming and J lost 0 bases, with 14 bases between them. The CDR3 runs 16 residues. Written as DNA, the CDR3 is TGTGCCTGGAGTAAACGGAGAGCAGTCTCTGGAAACACCATATATTTT. Residues: CAWSKRRAVSGNTIYF. Full variable domain (rest looked up from reference TRBV30 and TRBJ1-3): SQTIHQWPATLVQPVGSPLSLECTVEGTSNPNLYWYRQAAGRGLQLLFYSVGIGQISSEVPQNLSASRPQDRQFILSSKKLLLSDSGFYLCAWSKRRAVSGNTIYFGEGSWLTVV.

The chain joins TRBV2 to TRBJ1-2; 10 bases line up with TRBD1. V lost 6 bases to trimming and J lost 0 bases; unmatched junction nucleotides: 10. This CDR3 spans 17 amino acids. Germline CDR1 is SNHLY and CDR2 is FYNNEI. The CDR3 DNA sequence: TGTGCCAGCAGGAGAGGACAGGGGGGCTCAGCTAACTATGGCTACACCTTC. Its protein product is CASRRGQGGSANYGYTF.

This chain uses TRBV6-5 with TRBJ1-6; D is unresolved. This CDR3 contains 15 residues. Deletions cut 0 bases from V and 8 bases from J, with 11 bases between. CDR1 is MNHEY, CDR2 SVGAGI, per germline. The CDR3 here is CASSYSKTEYSPLHF. For the CDR3, the DNA is TGTGCCAGCAGTTACTCGAAGACGGAGTATTCACCCCTCCACTTT.

The rearrangement joins TRBV15 to TRBJ1-4, with D unresolved. The V end lost 0 bases, the J end lost 4 bases, and 6 bases lay between the germline ends. Germline loops: CDR1 LNHNV, CDR2 YYDKDF (reference sequence). The CDR3 extends over 14 amino acids. The CDR3: CATSRDESNEKLFF. CDR3 nucleotides: TGTGCCACCAGCAGAGATGAAAGTAATGAAAAACTGTTTTTT.

V and J are TRBV5-1 and TRBJ1-6, with 7 nucleotides matching TRBD1. V lost 3 bases to trimming and J lost 6 bases; unmatched junction nucleotides: 6. CDR1 is SGHRS and CDR2 is YFSETQ in the germline V gene. The CDR3 consists of 15 residues. The CDR3, as DNA: TGCGCCAGCAGCTCACCGGGACAGCCTAATTCACCCCTCCACTTT. It specifies CASSSPGQPNSPLHF.

CDR3 loop: CASSLGFGGNEKLFF. CDR3 bases: TGTGCCAGCAGCTTAGGGTTTGGGGGAAATGAAAAACTGTTTTTT. The chain employs TRBV11-2 and TRBJ1-4; the D gene is possibly TRBD1 (5 bases). The V and J ends lost 1 base and 5 bases respectively, with 11 bases between them. Germline CDR1 SGHAT, CDR2 FQNNGV. The CDR3 totals 15 residues. The full variable domain, completed using reference TRBV11-2 and TRBJ1-4, is EAGVAQSPRYKIIEKRQSVAFWCNPISGHATLYWYQQILGQGPKLLIQFQNNGVVDDSQLPKDRFSAERLKGVDSTLKIQPAKLEDSAVYLCASSLGFGGNEKLFFGSGTQLSVL.

This CDR3 is CASSSPGRGSNQPQHF. The CDR3 region has the DNA TGTGCCAGCAGTTCCCCGGGACGGGGTAGCAATCAGCCCCAGCATTTT. This chain links TRBV28 with TRBJ1-5, with TRBD1 as a possible D gene (5 bases). CDR3 length: 16 amino acids. V was pared by 4 bases and J by 0 bases, with 13 bases between. Germline lookup yields CDR1 MDHEN and CDR2 SYDVKM.

The chain's CDR3 is CASSKTPVSSYNEQFF. DNA of the CDR3: TGTGCCAGCAGCAAAACACCGGTGAGCTCCTACAATGAGCAGTTCTTC. The V and J genes are TRBV7-6 and TRBJ2-1; D is undetermined. The CDR3 is 16 amino acids. V was pared by 5 bases and J by 0 bases, with 14 bases between. CDR1 is SGHVS and CDR2 is FNYEAQ in the germline V gene.